This TCR beta chain derives from a study of blood T cell repertoires in COVID-19. About the study: Samples came from the United States, Italy and Spain, spanning acute and convalescent COVID-19. The cDNA or gDNA used as material had been derived from T cells, B-cell-depleted T cells, or PBMCs.

V dropped 6 bases and J dropped 2 bases, with 10 bases sitting between them. The CDR3 is 13 amino acids. Clones were sequenced by immunoSEQ multiplex PCR, and TCRdb holds only the in-frame ones, with some missing. Of fewer than 350,000 clones listed, 85% were seen once; the top ten hold 1.5% to 2%. This clone was seen only once. Up to 2 weeks before entering the study, exposed participants had met a COVID-19 case. Sequences were obtained from PBMCs or T cells enriched from blood (not recorded which). The chain recombines TRBV12-3 or TRBV12-4 with TRBJ1-2; D is uncertain. The TCR was taken from a woman aged 30 to 39 who had been exposed to COVID-19. This CDR3 reads CASRPQLNYGYTF. The DNA for the CDR3 is TGTGCCAGCAGGCCACAGCTAAACTATGGCTACACCTTC.